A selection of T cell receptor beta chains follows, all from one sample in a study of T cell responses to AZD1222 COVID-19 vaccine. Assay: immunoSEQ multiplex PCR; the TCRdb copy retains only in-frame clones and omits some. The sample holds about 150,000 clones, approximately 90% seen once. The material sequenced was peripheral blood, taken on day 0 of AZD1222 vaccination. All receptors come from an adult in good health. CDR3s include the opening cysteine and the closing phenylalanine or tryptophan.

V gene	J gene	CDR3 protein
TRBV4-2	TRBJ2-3	CASSQDQRGGTDTQYF
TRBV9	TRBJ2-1	CASSFDYNEQFF
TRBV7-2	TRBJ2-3	CASSLDHRGSSTDTQYF
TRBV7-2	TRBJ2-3	CASSFHAGGSTDTQYF
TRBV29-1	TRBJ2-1	CSVSVEPGHNEQFF
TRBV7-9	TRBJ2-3	CASSPILGGTDTQYF
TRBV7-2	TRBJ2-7	CASSLRGSGTTYEQYF
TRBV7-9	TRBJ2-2	CASSGMAPSNTGELFF
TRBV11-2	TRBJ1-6	CASSEQGRDSPLHF
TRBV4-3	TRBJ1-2	CASSQQGLGYGYTF
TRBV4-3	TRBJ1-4	CASSQDGTGNEKLFF
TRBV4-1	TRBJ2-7	CASSHLWGSDEQYF
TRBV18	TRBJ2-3	CASSPTGTDTQYF
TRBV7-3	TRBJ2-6	CASSSGHSGANVLTF
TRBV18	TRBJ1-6	CASSPPGQGNNSPLHF
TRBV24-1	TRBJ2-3	CATSDRRRGTQYF
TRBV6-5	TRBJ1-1	CASSYSGTGNTEAFF
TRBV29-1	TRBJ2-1	CSVVSRGQPGGNEQFF